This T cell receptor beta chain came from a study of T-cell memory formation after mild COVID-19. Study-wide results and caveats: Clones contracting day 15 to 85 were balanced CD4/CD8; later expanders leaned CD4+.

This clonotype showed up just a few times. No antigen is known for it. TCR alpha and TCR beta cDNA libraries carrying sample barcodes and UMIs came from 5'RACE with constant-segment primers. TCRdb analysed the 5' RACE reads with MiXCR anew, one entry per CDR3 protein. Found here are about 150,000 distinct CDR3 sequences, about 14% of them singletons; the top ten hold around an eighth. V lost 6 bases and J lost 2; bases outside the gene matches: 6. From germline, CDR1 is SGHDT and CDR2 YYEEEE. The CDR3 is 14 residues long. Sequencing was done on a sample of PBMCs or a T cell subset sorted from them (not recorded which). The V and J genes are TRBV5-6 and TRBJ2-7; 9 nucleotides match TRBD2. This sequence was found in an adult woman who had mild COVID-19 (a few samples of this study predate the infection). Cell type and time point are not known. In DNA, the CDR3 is TGTGCCAGCATGCCGGGACTAGCAGCCTACGAGCAGTACTTC. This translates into CASMPGLAAYEQYF. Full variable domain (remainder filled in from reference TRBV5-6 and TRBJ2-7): DAGVTQSPTHLIKTRGQQVTLRCSPKSGHDTVSWYQQALGQGPQFIFQYYEEEERQRGNFPDRFSGHQFPNYSSELNVNALLLGDSALYLCASMPGLAAYEQYFGPGTRLTVT.